The 18 T cell receptor beta chains reported below all come from one sample, sequenced in a study of T cell clonotyping in hematopoietic cell transplantation. The sample's time point: recipient sample about 28 days before transplant, after cytoreduction. Data came from immunoSEQ multiplex PCR; TCRdb stores just in-frame clones and leaves some out. The repertoire holds 25,000 to 35,000 clones, with 60% to 80% as singletons. The sample was peripheral blood mononuclear cells, taken before stem cell transplant. Receptors originate from a man between 45 and 60 years old with myelodysplastic syndrome. Some clones in this sample may be carry-over from other donors' samples.

This chain links TRBV13 with TRBJ2-1; TRBD2 agrees at 7 bases. V trimming: 2 bases; J trimming: 5 bases; junction bases outside the gene matches: 6. Germline V lookup: CDR1 PRHDT, CDR2 FYEKMQ (reference sequence). The CDR3 spans 15 residues. The CDR3 DNA reads as TGTGCCAGCAGCTTAAGGCGGGGGACCCACAATGAGCAGTTCTTC. As protein: CASSLRRGTHNEQFF. The full variable domain, rest sourced from reference TRBV13 and TRBJ2-1, is AAGVIQSPRHLIKEKRETATLKCYPIPRHDTVYWYQQGPGQDPQFLISFYEKMQSDKGSIPDRFSAQQFSDYHSELNMSSLELGDSALYFCASSLRRGTHNEQFFGPGTRLTVL.

The chain couples TRBV6-5 to TRBJ1-2; TRBD1 is a possible D gene (5 bases). The germline V gene has CDR1 MNHEY and CDR2 SVGAGI. The CDR3 is made up of 16 amino acids. With 1 base removed from V and 1 base from J, the gap between germline ends came to 13 bases. CDR3 loop: CASSYFRQSFNYGYTF. The CDR3 DNA reads as TGTGCCAGCAGTTACTTCCGACAGAGCTTTAACTATGGCTACACCTTC.

J is TRBJ1-1 and V is TRBV2, with TRBD1 matching 9 bases. Germline V gene data show CDR1 as SNHLY and CDR2 as FYNNEI. V gave up 4 bases and J gave up 4 bases; unmatched junction bases: 7. The CDR3 totals 15 residues. The CDR3 loop is CASSGDRVYGTEAFF. As DNA, the CDR3 is TGTGCCAGCAGTGGGGACAGGGTCTATGGCACTGAAGCTTTCTTT. The full variable domain, in which reference TRBV2 and TRBJ1-1 provide the parts outside the CDR3, is EPEVTQTPSHQVTQMGQEVILRCVPISNHLYFYWYRQILGQKVEFLVSFYNNEISEKSEIFDDQFSVERPDGSNFTLKIRSTKLEDSAMYFCASSGDRVYGTEAFFGQGTRLTVV.

The gene calls are TRBV6-5 and TRBJ2-7; the match to TRBD2 covers 11 bases. Unmatched junction bases numbered 5, after V lost 0 bases and J lost 4 bases. The CDR3 loop spans 16 amino acids. CDR1 is MNHEY and CDR2 is SVGAGI in the germline V gene. CDR3 amino acids: CASSYSRLAGHYEQYF. Here the CDR3 DNA reads TGTGCCAGCAGTTACTCGAGACTAGCGGGACATTACGAGCAGTACTTC.

This chain connects TRBV4-2 to TRBJ1-2; D unresolved. This CDR3 is built from 13 residues. Germline V gene data show CDR1 as LGHNA and CDR2 as YNFKEQ. Trimming cost V 1 base and J 4 bases, with 7 bases left between them. The CDR3 bases are TGTGCCAGCAGCCAAGCACCCCCCTATGGCTACACCTTC. This translates into CASSQAPPYGYTF.

The chain employs TRBV29-1 and TRBJ2-5, with D perhaps TRBD2 (8 bases). The germline V gene has CDR1 SQVTM and CDR2 ANQGSEA. CDR3 length: 15 residues. Trimming shortened V by 4 bases and J by 5 bases, and 20 bases separated the two germline ends. CDR3 in DNA: TGCAGCGTTGCGGGAGGGGGCGGAGTGGTTGAGACCCAGTACTTC. The encoded protein is CSVAGGGGVVETQYF.

J is TRBJ2-1 and V is TRBV6-1; maybe TRBD1 (5 bases). The CDR3 contains 16 residues. Looked up from germline, CDR1 is MNHNS and CDR2 is SASEGT. V lost 2 bases, J lost 3 bases, and 14 bases lay in between. CDR3 DNA: TGTGCCAGCAGTGAAATCAGGGCTAGTGTCTACAATGAGCAGTTCTTC. It yields the protein CASSEIRASVYNEQFF.

This chain links TRBV28 with TRBJ1-5, with 7 bases aligning to TRBD1. The CDR3 consists of 13 residues. Germline V gene lookup returns CDR1 MDHEN and CDR2 SYDVKM. Trimming cost V 2 bases and J 6 bases; bases outside gene matches: 1. This CDR3 reads CASSLPGGQPQHF. In DNA, the CDR3 is TGTGCCAGCAGTTTACCAGGGGGTCAGCCCCAGCATTTT.

This clone has a handful of counts. The CDR3 reads CASSLKGGSTGELFF. The CDR3 DNA reads TGCGCCAGCAGCTTGAAAGGGGGGAGCACCGGGGAGCTGTTTTTT. This sequence joins TRBV5-1 and TRBJ2-2; D tentatively fits TRBD1 or TRBD2 (6 bases each). The germline gives CDR1 SGHRS, CDR2 YFSETQ. The ends were cut back, 1 base at V and 4 bases at J, with 11 bases in the middle. The length of the CDR3 is 15 residues.

The CDR3 DNA follows: TGTGCCACCTCAGCGGGGCTCGAGCAGTACTTC. Protein sequence: CATSAGLEQYF. The chain couples TRBV5-6 to TRBJ2-7, with 7 bases aligning to TRBD2. Germline loops: CDR1 SGHDT, CDR2 YYEEEE. After removal of 9 bases from V and 6 bases from J, the junction contained 6 bases not matched to a gene. The CDR3 totals 11 residues.

The chain links TRBV5-6 to TRBJ1-5; D gene unclear. Trimming left V 3 bases short and J 4 bases short, with 8 bases between. The CDR3 sequence is 13 residues long. The germline CDR1 and CDR2 sequences are SGHDT and YYEEEE. The CDR3 nucleotides are TGTGCCAGCAGCTGGAGCCAAAATCAGCCCCAGCATTTT. Protein product: CASSWSQNQPQHF.

This clone was observed a handful of times. The chain employs TRBV25-1 and TRBJ2-5; 7 nucleotides align to TRBD1. Germline loops: CDR1 MGHDK, CDR2 SYGVNS. The length of the CDR3 is 12 residues. After removal of 5 bases from V and 7 bases from J, the junction contained 4 bases not matched to a gene. Written as DNA, the CDR3 is TGTGCCAGCAGTCCAGGGGGTTGGACCCAGTACTTC. It translates to CASSPGGWTQYF.

V is TRBV7-2 and J is TRBJ2-7; TRBD2 matches 8 bases. V lost 7 bases, J lost 4 bases, and 12 bases stayed unmatched. The CDR3 is 15 amino acids. Germline lookup yields CDR1 SGHTA and CDR2 FQGNSA. CDR3 nucleotide sequence: TGTGCCAGCACATCTTCGGGGGGGGCTAATTACGAGCAGTACTTC. Its translation: CASTSSGGANYEQYF.

V and J are TRBV11-2 and TRBJ2-7, with TRBD2 identical over 10 bases. J was trimmed by 4 bases and V by 1 base; bases with no gene match: 7. Germline V CDR1 and CDR2: SGHAT, FQNNGV. There are 16 residues in the CDR3. Here the CDR3 reads CASSLGVTSGLYEQYF. The DNA for the CDR3 is TGTGCCAGCAGCTTAGGGGTGACTAGCGGGCTTTACGAGCAGTACTTC.

The chain uses TRBV6-1 and TRBJ1-2, with TRBD1 as a possible D gene (5 bases). CDR1 MNHNS and CDR2 SASEGT come from the germline V gene. V lost 6 bases and J lost 4, with 15 bases in between. This CDR3 has 14 amino acids. The CDR3 nucleotides are TGTGCCAGCAGACCACGGGGCTGGGGCTATGGCTACACCTTC. This gives the protein CASRPRGWGYGYTF.

This clone appeared a single time. The V and J genes are TRBV30 and TRBJ2-7; possibly TRBD1 for D (5 bases). V dropped 0 bases and J dropped 2 bases, with 11 bases sitting between them. CDR1 and CDR2 (germline): GTSNPN, SVGIG (reference sequence). This CDR3 has 14 residues. The CDR3 spells CAWSVLRVPYEQYF. In nucleotides, the CDR3 is TGTGCCTGGAGTGTACTCAGGGTACCCTACGAGCAGTACTTC.

This chain uses TRBV5-6 with TRBJ2-7; TRBD2 might be the D (5 bases). V was clipped by 0 bases and J by 1 base, with 11 bases between them. CDR1 and CDR2 from the germline V gene are SGHDT and YYEEEE. The CDR3 totals 15 residues. The CDR3: CASSLVRRRSYEQYF. DNA for the CDR3: TGTGCCAGCAGCTTGGTGCGAAGGAGGTCCTACGAGCAGTACTTC. Filled out from reference TRBV5-6 and TRBJ2-7, the complete variable domain reads DAGVTQSPTHLIKTRGQQVTLRCSPKSGHDTVSWYQQALGQGPQFIFQYYEEEERQRGNFPDRFSGHQFPNYSSELNVNALLLGDSALYLCASSLVRRRSYEQYFGPGTRLTVT.

This chain connects TRBV30 to TRBJ1-1; 11 bases are shared with TRBD1. This CDR3 is built from 16 residues. After removal of 3 bases from V and 3 bases from J, the junction contained 9 bases not matched to a gene. Germline CDR1 GTSNPN, CDR2 SVGIG (reference sequence). DNA of the CDR3: TGTGCCTGGAGCGCGAAAAGGGACAGGGGGGACACTGAAGCTTTCTTT. Its protein is CAWSAKRDRGDTEAFF.